Following are 22 T cell receptor beta chains from one sample sequenced in a study of T cells after yellow fever vaccination (dated by TCRdb to between 2018 and 2021). Sample treatment or condition, as interpreted from the label and publication: live attenuated yellow fever vaccine strain. To prepare the library, 5' RACE was applied. These reads were obtained on an Illumina HiSeq 2500. The public reads were run again by TCRdb, first through fastp at Q25 and then through MiXCR, and only productive beta chains were kept. Identical CDR3 protein sequences are pooled into one entry, listed with their most common genes and DNA. The sample includes 350,000 to 450,000 distinct CDR3 sequences, with under 7.5% observed a single time. The leading ten clones occupy 15% of the sample. The material sequenced was PBMCs, taken 5 days after the yellow fever booster vaccination. These receptors all come from a man aged 25 to 40 who received the YFV17D yellow fever vaccine.

This clonotype has a count of ten or more. V is TRBV29-1 and J is TRBJ2-6; D is possibly TRBD1 (5 bases). The V end lost 5 bases, the J end lost 0 bases, and 14 bases lay between the germline ends. Germline CDR1 reads SQVTM; CDR2 reads ANQGSEA. The CDR3 totals 16 residues. CDR3 protein: CSVRTLDSSGANVLTF. The CDR3 bases are TGCAGCGTTCGTACACTCGACAGCTCTGGGGCCAACGTCCTGACTTTC. The full variable domain, completed using reference TRBV29-1 and TRBJ2-6, is SAVISQKPSRDICQRGTSLTIQCQVDSQVTMMFWYRQQPGQSLTLIATANQGSEATYESGFVIDKFPISRPNLTFSTLTVSNMSPEDSSIYLCSVRTLDSSGANVLTFGAGSRLTVL.

The table lists this clonotype with a few counts. The chain links TRBV12-3 or TRBV12-4 to TRBJ2-7; TRBD1 aligns across 7 bases. V lost 10 bases to trimming and J lost 3 bases; unmatched junction nucleotides: 15. This CDR3 contains 15 residues. The CDR3 coding sequence is TGTGCCACAGACCGCATGTCGGGACAGAACTACGAGCAGTACTTC. Amino acid sequence: CATDRMSGQNYEQYF.

At least ten counts were recorded for this clonotype. V is TRBV10-3 and J is TRBJ2-1; D unresolved. The germline V gene has CDR1 ENHRY and CDR2 SYGVKD. V lost 0 bases, J lost 7 bases, and 7 bases lay in between. The CDR3 runs to 13 residues. The CDR3 region has the DNA TGTGCCATCAGTGAGTCGAACCTAAATGAGCAGTTCTTC. Amino acid sequence: CAISESNLNEQFF.

This clonotype came up many times. This chain uses TRBV12-3 or TRBV12-4 with TRBJ2-1; 8 bases map to TRBD2. J gave up 4 bases and V 1 base, and 6 bases lay outside the gene matches. The CDR3 loop spans 16 amino acids. The CDR3 region is CASSLGVAGTYNEQFF. The CDR3 DNA is TGTGCCAGCAGTTTAGGGGTAGCGGGAACTTACAATGAGCAGTTCTTC.

This clonotype has more than one count but fewer than ten. J is TRBJ2-7 and V is TRBV5-1, with unresolved D. The CDR3 loop spans 12 amino acids. CDR1 is SGHRS, CDR2 YFSETQ, per germline. Trimming stripped 4 bases from V and 2 bases from J, with 7 bases between. This CDR3 is CASSASPYEQYF. The CDR3, as DNA: TGCGCCAGCAGCGCCTCCCCCTACGAGCAGTACTTC.

The chain couples TRBV10-3 to TRBJ2-1; 7 nucleotides agree with TRBD2. The junction had 10 bases not matched to a gene; V was cut back by 4 bases and J by 4 bases. From germline, CDR1 is ENHRY and CDR2 SYGVKD. The CDR3 extends over 16 amino acids. For the CDR3, the DNA is TGTGCCATCAGTGGAGGGAGCGGGGTGATGTACAATGAGCAGTTCTTC. It specifies CAISGGSGVMYNEQFF.

This clonotype was detected many times. The CDR3 is CASRGQVNQPQHF. The DNA for the CDR3 is TGTGCCAGCAGAGGACAGGTCAATCAGCCCCAGCATTTT. The chain has TRBV2 and TRBJ1-5; TRBD1 aligns across 7 bases. Germline V gene lookup returns CDR1 SNHLY and CDR2 FYNNEI. This CDR3 has 13 residues. V shed 6 bases and J 3 bases; nucleotides not matched to a gene: 2.

The genes are TRBV6-1 and TRBJ1-4; a possible D gene is TRBD1 (5 bases). Germline loops: CDR1 MNHNS, CDR2 SASEGT. This CDR3 region has 14 residues. Between the trimmed V and J ends, which lost 4 bases and 6 bases, there was a span of 12 bases. CDR3 nucleotide sequence: TGTGCCAGCAGTGTGGCGACAGATTATGAAAAACTGTTTTTT. Its translation: CASSVATDYEKLFF.

This clonotype was seen more than once but under ten times. V usage is TRBV27 and J usage is TRBJ2-7; D remains unclear. V lost 5 bases and J 3 bases, leaving 17 bases between the germline ends. Germline V CDR1 and CDR2: MNHEY, SMNVEV (reference sequence). The CDR3 covers 15 residues. The CDR3 DNA is TGTGCCAGCAGTCCCGCCTTGGGTCGTCTCTACGAGCAGTACTTC. It translates to CASSPALGRLYEQYF.

This clonotype was recorded many times. J is TRBJ2-7 and V is TRBV10-3, with unresolved D. V lost 2 bases and J 4 bases, leaving 15 bases between the germline ends. Per the germline V gene, CDR1 is ENHRY and CDR2 is SYGVKD. The CDR3 spans 15 residues. The CDR3 loop is CAISEGPREVYEQYF. The CDR3 nucleotides read TGTGCCATCAGTGAGGGACCCCGAGAAGTTTACGAGCAGTACTTC.

This clonotype was observed a handful of times. The chain uses TRBV6-1 and TRBJ2-3; 9 bases line up with TRBD2. The germline V gene encodes CDR1 MNHNS and CDR2 SASEGT. This CDR3 is 16 amino acids long. J gave up 0 bases and V 7 bases, and 8 bases lay outside the gene matches. The CDR3: CASKLSGSVSTDTQYF. The CDR3 DNA sequence: TGTGCCAGCAAACTTAGCGGGAGCGTGAGCACAGATACGCAGTATTTT.

There are many counts of this clonotype. The J gene is TRBJ2-5, the V gene TRBV5-5; D gene uncertain. Germline assignment: CDR1 SGHKS and CDR2 YYEKEE (reference sequence). This CDR3 comprises 13 residues. V was clipped by 1 base and J by 1 base, with 5 bases between them. CDR3 residues: CASSLTVQETQYF. CDR3 nucleotides: TGTGCCAGCAGCTTGACAGTCCAAGAGACCCAGTACTTC.

This chain uses TRBV20-1 with TRBJ1-5; 10 nucleotides line up with TRBD1. The CDR3 is 14 amino acids. CDR1 is DFQATT and CDR2 is SNEGSKA in the germline V gene (reference sequence). CDR3 in amino acids: CSWGPTGGLQPQHF. The CDR3 nucleotides read TGCAGCTGGGGCCCGACAGGGGGCTTGCAGCCCCAGCATTTT.

This clonotype was counted a few times. V and J are TRBV2 and TRBJ2-1; TRBD2 matches at 9 bases. The CDR3 extends over 15 amino acids. The germline V gene encodes CDR1 SNHLY and CDR2 FYNNEI. The junction had 5 bases not matched to a gene; V was cut back by 1 base and J by 7 bases. CDR3 bases: TGTGCCAGCAGTGAAGGGGCGGGAGGGCCAAATGAGCAGTTCTTC. The encoded protein is CASSEGAGGPNEQFF. The full variable domain, with the rest looked up from reference TRBV2 and TRBJ2-1, is EPEVTQTPSHQVTQMGQEVILRCVPISNHLYFYWYRQILGQKVEFLVSFYNNEISEKSEIFDDQFSVERPDGSNFTLKIRSTKLEDSAMYFCASSEGAGGPNEQFFGPGTRLTVL.

The V call is TRBV5-1, the J call TRBJ2-2; the D gene is possibly TRBD1 (6 bases). The length of the CDR3 is 17 residues. Germline values: CDR1 SGHRS, CDR2 YFSETQ. V gave up 7 bases and J gave up 1 base, with 20 bases separating them. This CDR3 is CASRPSFQDRNTGELFF. The CDR3 bases are TGCGCCAGCCGACCATCCTTTCAGGACAGGAACACCGGGGAGCTGTTTTTT.

Ten or more counts support this clonotype. This rearrangement joins TRBV5-1 to TRBJ2-5; D is uncertain. CDR3 size: 15 residues. V dropped 0 bases and J dropped 1 base, with 10 bases sitting between them. The germline V gene has CDR1 SGHRS and CDR2 YFSETQ. This CDR3 reads CASSLEPSTQETQYF. The CDR3 DNA is TGCGCCAGCAGCTTGGAGCCATCAACCCAAGAGACCCAGTACTTC. Full variable domain (remainder filled in from reference TRBV5-1 and TRBJ2-5): KAGVTQTPRYLIKTRGQQVTLSCSPISGHRSVSWYQQTPGQGLQFLFEYFSETQRNKGNFPGRFSGRQFSNSRSEMNVSTLELGDSALYLCASSLEPSTQETQYFGPGTRLLVL.

This clonotype was recorded many times. The rearrangement links TRBV7-2 to TRBJ2-7; D is unclear. Germline values: CDR1 SGHTA, CDR2 FQGNSA. Trimming took off 1 base at V and 0 bases at J, with 13 bases between the two ends. The CDR3 is made up of 16 amino acids. For the CDR3, the DNA is TGTGCCAGCAGCTTAGAGGCTAGTTGGGCCTCCTACGAGCAGTACTTC. Its translation is CASSLEASWASYEQYF.

This clonotype was detected ten times or more. This chain joins TRBV10-1 and TRBJ2-7; TRBD1 aligns across 11 bases. V shed 3 bases and J 6 bases; nucleotides not matched to a gene: 7. Germline CDR1 is WNHNN and CDR2 is SYGVQD (reference sequence). This CDR3 contains 15 residues. The CDR3 spells CASSEDLGTGGEQYF. CDR3 DNA sequence: TGCGCCAGCAGTGAAGATCTTGGGACAGGGGGCGAGCAGTACTTC.

This clonotype turned up a few times. The DNA of the CDR3 is TGTGCCAGCAGTTACTCGACAGGGACCCAGTACTTC. Its protein is CASSYSTGTQYF. The gene calls are TRBV6-2 or TRBV6-3 and TRBJ2-5, with D possibly TRBD1 on 6 matching bases. This CDR3 region has 12 residues. Trimming removed 0 bases from V and 7 bases from J, with 6 bases in between. Germline CDR1 reads MNHEY; CDR2 reads SVGEGT.

This clonotype has ten or more counts. The gene calls are TRBV20-1 and TRBJ2-6; D gene ambiguous. Germline loops: CDR1 DFQATT, CDR2 SNEGSKA (reference sequence). The CDR3 has 14 amino acids. V lost 6 bases and J lost 4, with 13 bases in between. The CDR3, as DNA: TGCAGTGCCGCTCCGGATGTCGGGGCCAACGTCCTGACTTTC. Translation gives CSAAPDVGANVLTF.

Only a few counts were recorded for this clonotype. This sequence joins TRBV3-1 and TRBJ2-3; 11 positions match TRBD1. The V segment lost 5 bases and the J segment 2 bases; nucleotides outside the gene matches: 12. The CDR3 has 18 residues. CDR1 and CDR2 from the germline V gene are LGHDT and YNNKEL (reference sequence). CDR3 amino acids: CASSSRTGGARFTDTQYF. The CDR3 bases are TGTGCCAGCAGCTCTCGGACAGGGGGCGCGAGGTTCACAGATACGCAGTATTTT.

The V gene is TRBV6-2 or TRBV6-3, the J gene TRBJ2-2; D remains ambiguous. The V and J ends lost 7 bases and 1 base respectively, with 10 bases between them. The CDR3 contains 14 residues. Germline assignment: CDR1 MNHEY and CDR2 SVGEGT. The chain's CDR3 is CASTLMGNTGELFF. The CDR3 DNA reads TGTGCCAGCACCCTAATGGGGAACACCGGGGAGCTGTTTTTT.